The source of this T cell receptor beta chain is a study of blood T cell repertoires in COVID-19. This CDR3 spans 15 amino acids. V shed 2 bases, J shed 2 bases, and the junction held 5 bases outside the gene matches. Germline assignment: CDR1 MNHEY and CDR2 SVGEGT. Enrollees, about 18 to 89 years old, lived in about two dozen US areas. Assignment of participants to cohorts was predicated upon participant-reported clinical history. Per the study methods: Amplifying reference gene primers gave estimates of nucleated cell counts. Libraries were prepared by immunoSEQ multiplex PCR; TCRdb keeps only in-frame clonotypes and omits some of them. From that table come the V and J calls and clone size; the DNA was used to work out D and trimming. The sample includes 250,000 to 300,000 clones, about four fifths of them seen just once.

Sample: PBMCs or T cells enriched from blood (not recorded which). The clonotype was recovered from a man aged 50-59 years who had recovered from COVID-19. V usage is TRBV6-2 or TRBV6-3 and J usage is TRBJ2-7; TRBD2 matches at 8 bases. DNA of the CDR3: TGTGCCAGCAGTTACAGGGCGGGACTAGCCTACGAGCAGTACTTC. Protein: CASSYRAGLAYEQYF.